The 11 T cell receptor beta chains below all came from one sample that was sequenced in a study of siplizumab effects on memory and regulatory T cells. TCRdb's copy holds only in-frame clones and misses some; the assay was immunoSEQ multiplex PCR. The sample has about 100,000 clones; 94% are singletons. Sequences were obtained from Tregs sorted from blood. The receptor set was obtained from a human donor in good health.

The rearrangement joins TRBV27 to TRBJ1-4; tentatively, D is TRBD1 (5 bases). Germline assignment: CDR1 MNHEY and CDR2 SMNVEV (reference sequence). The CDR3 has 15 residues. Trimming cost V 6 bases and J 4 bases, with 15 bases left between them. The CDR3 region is CASRRQLWGNEKLFF. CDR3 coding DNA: TGTGCCAGCAGACGACAGTTATGGGGTAATGAAAAACTGTTTTTT. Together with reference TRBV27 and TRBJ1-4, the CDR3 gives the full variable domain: EAQVTQNPRYLITVTGKKLTVTCSQNMNHEYMSWYRQDPGLGLRQIYYSMNVEVTDKGDVPEGYKVSRKEKRNFPLILESPSPNQTSLYFCASRRQLWGNEKLFFGSGTQLSVL.

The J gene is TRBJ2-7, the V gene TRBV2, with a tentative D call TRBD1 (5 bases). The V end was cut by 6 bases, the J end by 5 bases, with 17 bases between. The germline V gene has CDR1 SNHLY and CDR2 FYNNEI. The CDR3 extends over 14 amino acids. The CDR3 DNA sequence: TGTGCCAGCAGATGGAACCGACAGACTCACGAGCAGTACTTC. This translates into CASRWNRQTHEQYF. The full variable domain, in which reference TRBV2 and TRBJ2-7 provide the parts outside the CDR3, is EPEVTQTPSHQVTQMGQEVILRCVPISNHLYFYWYRQILGQKVEFLVSFYNNEISEKSEIFDDQFSVERPDGSNFTLKIRSTKLEDSAMYFCASRWNRQTHEQYFGPGTRLTVT.

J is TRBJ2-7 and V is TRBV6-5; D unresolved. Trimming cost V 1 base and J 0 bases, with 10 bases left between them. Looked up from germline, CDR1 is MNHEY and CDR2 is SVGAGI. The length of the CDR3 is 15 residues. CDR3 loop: CASSYLRTSSYEQYF. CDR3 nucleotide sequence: TGTGCCAGCAGTTACTTGAGGACCAGCTCCTACGAGCAGTACTTC.

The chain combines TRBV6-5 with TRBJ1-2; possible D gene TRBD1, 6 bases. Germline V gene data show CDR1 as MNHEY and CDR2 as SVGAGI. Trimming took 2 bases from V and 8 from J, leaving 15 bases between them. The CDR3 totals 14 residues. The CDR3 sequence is CASSYEQGIYGYTF. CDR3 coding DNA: TGTGCCAGCAGTTACGAACAGGGAATTTACGGCTACACCTTC.

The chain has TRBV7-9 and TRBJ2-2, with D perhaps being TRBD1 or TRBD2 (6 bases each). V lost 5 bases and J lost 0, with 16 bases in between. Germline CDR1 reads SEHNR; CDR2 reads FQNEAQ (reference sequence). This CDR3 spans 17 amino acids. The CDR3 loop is CASSLRGGDTNTGELFF. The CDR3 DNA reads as TGTGCCAGCAGCCTAAGGGGCGGGGACACGAACACCGGGGAGCTGTTTTTT.

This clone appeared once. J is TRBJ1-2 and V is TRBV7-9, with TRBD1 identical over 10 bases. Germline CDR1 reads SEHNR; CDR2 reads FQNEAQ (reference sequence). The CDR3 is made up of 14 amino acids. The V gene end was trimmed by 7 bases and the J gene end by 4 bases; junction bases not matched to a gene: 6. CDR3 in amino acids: CASNGDRGGYGYTF. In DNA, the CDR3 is TGTGCCAGCAACGGGGACAGGGGTGGCTATGGCTACACCTTC.

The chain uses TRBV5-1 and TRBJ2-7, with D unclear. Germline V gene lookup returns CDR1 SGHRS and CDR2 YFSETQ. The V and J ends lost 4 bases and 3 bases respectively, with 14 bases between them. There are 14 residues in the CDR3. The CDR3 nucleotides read TGCGCCAGCAGCCCGGGCCAAATTTTCTACGAGCAGTACTTC. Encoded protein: CASSPGQIFYEQYF.

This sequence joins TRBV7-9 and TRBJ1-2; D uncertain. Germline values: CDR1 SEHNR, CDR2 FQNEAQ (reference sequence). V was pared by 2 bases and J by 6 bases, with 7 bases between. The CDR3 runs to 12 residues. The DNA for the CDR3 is TGTGCCAGCAGCTTAAGAAGTCATGGCTACACCTTC. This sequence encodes CASSLRSHGYTF.

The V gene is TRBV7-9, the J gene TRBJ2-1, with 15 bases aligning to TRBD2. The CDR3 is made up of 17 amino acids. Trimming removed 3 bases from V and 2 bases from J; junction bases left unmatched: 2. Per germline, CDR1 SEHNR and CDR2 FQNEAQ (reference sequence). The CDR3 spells CASSLGLAGGTYNEQFF. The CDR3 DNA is TGTGCCAGCAGCTTGGGACTAGCGGGAGGAACCTACAATGAGCAGTTCTTC.

Here the CDR3 DNA reads TGCGCCAGCAGCCAAGATCGAGAGGCAGGGGTCTCTGAAAAACTGTTTTTT. This translates into CASSQDREAGVSEKLFF. The rearrangement links TRBV4-1 to TRBJ1-4; D is possibly TRBD1 (6 bases). The CDR3 has 17 amino acids. Germline CDR1 reads MGHRA; CDR2 reads YSYEKL. Trimming stripped 0 bases from V and 7 bases from J, with 18 bases between.

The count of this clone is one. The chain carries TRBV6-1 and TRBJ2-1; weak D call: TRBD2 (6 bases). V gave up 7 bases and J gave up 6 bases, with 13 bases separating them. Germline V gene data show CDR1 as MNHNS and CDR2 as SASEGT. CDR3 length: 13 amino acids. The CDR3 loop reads CASTPGGINEQFF. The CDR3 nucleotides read TGTGCCAGCACCCCAGGCGGGATCAATGAGCAGTTCTTC.